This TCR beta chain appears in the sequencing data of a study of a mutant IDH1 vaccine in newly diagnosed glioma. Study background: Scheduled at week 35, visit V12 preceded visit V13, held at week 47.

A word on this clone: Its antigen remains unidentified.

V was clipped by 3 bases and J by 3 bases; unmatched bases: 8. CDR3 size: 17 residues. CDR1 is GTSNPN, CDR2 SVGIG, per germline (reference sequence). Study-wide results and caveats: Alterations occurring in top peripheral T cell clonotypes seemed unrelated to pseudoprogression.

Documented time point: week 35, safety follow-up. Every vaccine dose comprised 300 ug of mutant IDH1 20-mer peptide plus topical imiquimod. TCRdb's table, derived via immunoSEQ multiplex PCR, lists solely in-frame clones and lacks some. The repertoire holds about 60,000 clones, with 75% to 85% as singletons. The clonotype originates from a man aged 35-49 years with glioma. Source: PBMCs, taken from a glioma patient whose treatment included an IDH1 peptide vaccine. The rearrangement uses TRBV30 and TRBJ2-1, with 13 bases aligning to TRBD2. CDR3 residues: CAWRGLAGSFGYNEQFF. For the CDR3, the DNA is TGTGCCTGGAGGGGACTAGCGGGGAGTTTTGGCTACAATGAGCAGTTCTTC.